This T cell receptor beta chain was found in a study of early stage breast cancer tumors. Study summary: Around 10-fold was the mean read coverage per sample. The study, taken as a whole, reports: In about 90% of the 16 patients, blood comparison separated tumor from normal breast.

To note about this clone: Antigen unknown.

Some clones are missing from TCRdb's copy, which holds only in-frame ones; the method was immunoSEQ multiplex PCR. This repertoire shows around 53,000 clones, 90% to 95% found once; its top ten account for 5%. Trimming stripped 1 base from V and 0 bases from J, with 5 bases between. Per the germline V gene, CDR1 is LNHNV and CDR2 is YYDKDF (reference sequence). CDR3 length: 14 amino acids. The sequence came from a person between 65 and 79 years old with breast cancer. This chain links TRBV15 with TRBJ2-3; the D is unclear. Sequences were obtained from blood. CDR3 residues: CATSRGQSTDTQYF. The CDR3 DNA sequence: TGTGCCACCAGCAGAGGCCAGAGCACAGATACGCAGTATTTT.